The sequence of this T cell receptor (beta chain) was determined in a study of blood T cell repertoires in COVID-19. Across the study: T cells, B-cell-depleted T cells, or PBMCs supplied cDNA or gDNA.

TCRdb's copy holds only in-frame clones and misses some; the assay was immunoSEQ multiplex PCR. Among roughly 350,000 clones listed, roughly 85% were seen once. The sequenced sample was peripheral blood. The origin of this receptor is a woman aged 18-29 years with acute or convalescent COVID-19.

This CDR3 is CASSRFPGAGGPNGELFF. CDR3 nucleotides: TGTGCCAGCAGCCGCTTTCCGGGGGCGGGAGGGCCGAACGGGGAGCTGTTTTTT. V gene TRBV7-3 combines with J gene TRBJ2-2; 9 nucleotides line up with TRBD2. The CDR3 length is 18 residues. Unmatched junction bases numbered 17, after V lost 5 bases and J lost 7 bases. Germline loops: CDR1 SGHTA, CDR2 FQGTGA.